What follows are 21 T cell receptor beta chains derived from one specimen sequenced in a study of regulatory T cells in long-lasting Graves disease (dated by TCRdb to the early 2020s). The library was generated by multiplex PCR. The run used an Illumina HiSeq 4000. TCR beta libraries were built with iRepertoire HTBI primers and Arm-PCR amplification of CDR3 regions. The public sequencing data were trimmed at Q25 with fastp and processed into clonotypes with MiXCR by TCRdb, which kept only in-frame beta chains. Rows are unified per CDR3 protein, each entry keeping the most common DNA and genes. In all, the sample holds approximately 290,000 distinct CDR3 sequences, and under 25% of those were seen once. The ten largest clonotypes hold 56% of the sample. The time point label for this specimen denotes: persistent/refractory GD, antithyroid drugs over 5 years with positive TRAb. For both TCR sequencing and RNA sequencing, RNA was extracted from PBMCs in TRIzol.

Sequenced here: peripheral blood mononuclear cells (PBMCs), sampled when the disease was refractory, from a patient treated with antithyroid drugs. These receptors were taken from a female donor with Graves disease.

This clonotype has a count of ten or more. This rearrangement joins TRBV29-1 to TRBJ1-1, with 10 bases matching TRBD1. The CDR3 totals 14 residues. The germline V gene has CDR1 SQVTM and CDR2 ANQGSEA. Germline trimming cut 6 bases from V and 5 bases from J; bases unmatched to any gene: 9. CDR3 sequence reads: CSVGDRGRGTEAFF. In DNA form, the CDR3 reads TGCAGCGTGGGAGACAGGGGGCGCGGGACTGAAGCTTTCTTT.

This clonotype occurred many times. A much larger clonotype is one base distant, so this may be a read error. This sequence joins TRBV7-9 and TRBJ2-5, with D uncertain. CDR1 is SEHNR, CDR2 FQNEAQ, per germline (reference sequence). The CDR3 runs 11 residues. V was shortened by 2 bases and J by 4 bases, with 2 bases between the two germline ends. CDR3 loop: CASSLTETQYF. CDR3 bases: TGTGCCAGCAGCTTAACAGAGACCCAGTACTTC.

The chain has TRBV7-2 and TRBJ2-2; 9 bases align to TRBD2. CDR1 is SGHTA and CDR2 is FQGNSA in the germline V gene. J lost 6 bases, V lost 2 bases, and 4 bases had no gene match. The CDR3 is made up of 15 amino acids. The CDR3 region is CASSLRREGSGELFF. The DNA for the CDR3 is TGTGCCAGCAGCTTAAGGCGGGAGGGTTCCGGGGAGCTGTTTTTT.

This clonotype was recorded a few times. The chain is built from TRBV29-1 and TRBJ2-2; D uncertain. The germline CDR1 and CDR2 sequences are SQVTM and ANQGSEA. V shed 0 bases and J shed 3 bases, with 5 bases lying between them. The CDR3 totals 13 residues. The CDR3 spells CSVEERYTGELFF. The CDR3, as DNA: TGCAGCGTTGAAGAAAGGTACACCGGGGAGCTGTTTTTT.

The chain employs TRBV28 and TRBJ2-1; 14 nucleotides match TRBD2. Germline lookup yields CDR1 MDHEN and CDR2 SYDVKM. Trimming took 4 bases from V and 0 from J; bases not matched to a gene: 8. The CDR3 extends over 19 amino acids. The CDR3 spells CASSSSGLAGAPSYNEQFF. The CDR3 coding sequence is TGTGCCAGCAGTTCCTCGGGACTAGCGGGAGCCCCCTCCTACAATGAGCAGTTCTTC. Supplemented by reference TRBV28 and TRBJ2-1, the full variable domain reads DVKVTQSSRYLVKRTGEKVFLECVQDMDHENMFWYRQDPGLGLRLIYFSYDVKMKEKGDIPEGYSVSREKKERFSLILESASTNQTSMYLCASSSSGLAGAPSYNEQFFGPGTRLTVL.

This clonotype occurred a few times. The chain couples TRBV6-2 or TRBV6-3 to TRBJ2-5, with 16 bases matching TRBD2. Germline V gene data show CDR1 as MNHEY and CDR2 as SVGEGT. This CDR3 is built from 17 residues. V lost 8 bases and J lost 2; bases outside the gene matches: 8. CDR3 nucleotide sequence: TGTGCCAGCTCCAGGGGACTAGCGGGAGGGCAGCAAGAGACCCAGTACTTC. Translating it yields CASSRGLAGGQQETQYF.

The sample holds many counts of this clonotype. The chain is built from TRBV6-1 and TRBJ2-7, with 7 positions matching TRBD2. Germline V gives CDR1 MNHNS, CDR2 SASEGT. The CDR3 has 16 residues. Trimming at V came to 1 base and at J to 4 bases, leaving 10 bases not matched to a gene. The CDR3 here is CASSEGGGFSFYEQYF. The CDR3 nucleotides are TGTGCCAGCAGTGAAGGGGGAGGGTTCTCGTTTTACGAGCAGTACTTC.

The chain has TRBV5-1 and TRBJ2-2, with 10 bases lining up with TRBD1. Per germline, CDR1 SGHRS and CDR2 YFSETQ. The CDR3 has 16 residues. Trimming cost V 7 bases and J 3 bases; bases outside gene matches: 9. As DNA, the CDR3 is TGCGCCAGCGGGACAGGGGATCTGGGATACACCGGGGAGCTGTTTTTT. Its translation is CASGTGDLGYTGELFF.

The chain uses TRBV27 and TRBJ2-3; TRBD1 matches at 9 bases. Looked up from germline, CDR1 is MNHEY and CDR2 is SMNVEV (reference sequence). CDR3 length: 16 amino acids. V lost 3 bases to trimming and J lost 7 bases; unmatched junction nucleotides: 11. The CDR3 DNA reads TGTGCCAGCAGTTTTCGGGTACGGGACAGGGCTAATACGCAGTATTTT. Amino acid sequence: CASSFRVRDRANTQYF.

In this sample, this clonotype turned up a few times. The chain has TRBV5-1 and TRBJ1-1; D not certain. The CDR3 is made up of 12 amino acids. V lost 2 bases, J lost 9 bases, and 11 bases lay in between. Germline V gives CDR1 SGHRS, CDR2 YFSETQ. The CDR3 nucleotides are TGCGCCAGCAGCTTAGAGGGCCCAAAAGCTTTCTTT. Amino acids: CASSLEGPKAFF. The full variable domain, its missing parts supplied by reference TRBV5-1 and TRBJ1-1, is KAGVTQTPRYLIKTRGQQVTLSCSPISGHRSVSWYQQTPGQGLQFLFEYFSETQRNKGNFPGRFSGRQFSNSRSEMNVSTLELGDSALYLCASSLEGPKAFFGQGTRLTVV.

CDR3 DNA sequence: TGTGCCAGCAGCTTAGATCAGGAGGACAGCTTGCTCGAGCAGTACTTC. The encoded protein is CASSLDQEDSLLEQYF. The V gene is TRBV11-2, the J gene TRBJ2-7, with a possible D match to TRBD1 (6 bases). The CDR3 is 16 amino acids. Per the germline V gene, CDR1 is SGHAT and CDR2 is FQNNGV. Trimming shortened V by 0 bases and J by 6 bases, and 18 bases separated the two germline ends. Complete variable domain (other parts from reference TRBV11-2 and TRBJ2-7): EAGVAQSPRYKIIEKRQSVAFWCNPISGHATLYWYQQILGQGPKLLIQFQNNGVVDDSQLPKDRFSAERLKGVDSTLKIQPAKLEDSAVYLCASSLDQEDSLLEQYFGPGTRLTVT.

A few counts support this clonotype. The rearrangement links TRBV12-3 or TRBV12-4 to TRBJ2-2; D gene unclear. V shed 5 bases and J shed 7 bases, with 17 bases lying between them. This CDR3 spans 15 amino acids. CDR3 loop: CASSPSPRTGGELFF. CDR3 nucleotides: TGTGCCAGCAGTCCGTCCCCTAGGACGGGCGGGGAGCTGTTTTTT.

This chain joins TRBV6-1 and TRBJ2-7; TRBD2 matches at 7 bases. The CDR3 covers 15 residues. The V segment lost 7 bases and the J segment 7 bases; nucleotides outside the gene matches: 16. CDR1 is MNHNS, CDR2 SASEGT, per germline. CDR3 DNA sequence: TGTGCCAGCACCCCCGAAAGCGGGATTCCTGGAGAGCAGTACTTC. This translates into CASTPESGIPGEQYF.

This clonotype has a count of ten or more. The V call is TRBV28, the J call TRBJ1-2; 7 nucleotides match TRBD1. Germline V gene data show CDR1 as MDHEN and CDR2 as SYDVKM. The trim removed 7 bases at V and 4 bases at J, leaving 6 bases unmatched. This CDR3 is 13 amino acids long. The CDR3 spells CASTTTGFYGYTF. For the CDR3, the DNA is TGTGCCAGCACTACGACAGGGTTCTATGGCTACACCTTC.

This rearrangement joins TRBV5-1 to TRBJ2-7; TRBD2 matches at 10 bases. V shed 1 base and J 6 bases; nucleotides not matched to a gene: 19. The CDR3 runs 19 residues. CDR1 and CDR2 (germline): SGHRS, YFSETQ. DNA of the CDR3: TGCGCCAGCAGCTTGATGCCTACCAACCTAGCGGGAGTGTATTTCGAGCAGTACTTC. Amino acid sequence: CASSLMPTNLAGVYFEQYF.

This clonotype was recorded at least ten times. CDR3 amino acids: CASSYRRGSGANVLTF. CDR3 bases: TGTGCCAGCAGTTACAGGAGGGGCAGTGGGGCCAACGTCCTGACTTTC. V gene TRBV6-5 combines with J gene TRBJ2-6, with D tentatively TRBD2 (6 bases). V gave up 2 bases and J gave up 3 bases, with 11 bases separating them. In germline, CDR1 is MNHEY, CDR2 SVGAGI. The CDR3 is 16 residues long.

The chain combines TRBV4-1 with TRBJ1-4; D is uncertain. The length of the CDR3 is 12 residues. Trimming removed 5 bases at V and 4 bases at J, with 5 bases between. In germline, CDR1 is MGHRA, CDR2 YSYEKL. CDR3 protein: CASSGINEKLFF. In DNA form, the CDR3 reads TGCGCCAGCAGCGGAATTAATGAAAAACTGTTTTTT.

This clonotype has a handful of counts. The V and J genes are TRBV9 and TRBJ1-1; D perhaps matches TRBD1 (6 bases). Trimming pared 3 bases from V and 6 bases from J, leaving 12 bases between. The V gene's germline CDR1 is SGDLS and CDR2 YYNGEE. The length of the CDR3 is 13 residues. For the CDR3, the DNA is TGTGCCAGCAGCGCGTGGGAGGGGGCTGAAGCTTTCTTT. This gives the protein CASSAWEGAEAFF. Together with reference TRBV9 and TRBJ1-1, the CDR3 gives the full variable domain: DSGVTQTPKHLITATGQRVTLRCSPRSGDLSVYWYQQSLDQGLQFLIQYYNGEERAKGNILERFSAQQFPDLHSELNLSSLELGDSALYFCASSAWEGAEAFFGQGTRLTVV.

The chain couples TRBV6-2 or TRBV6-3 to TRBJ2-5, with D maybe TRBD1 (6 bases). Per the germline V gene, CDR1 is MNHEY and CDR2 is SVGEGT. CDR3 length: 14 residues. Trimming removed 5 bases from V and 7 bases from J, with 17 bases in between. The CDR3 region has the DNA TGTGCCAGCAGTGAAGAAAGAGCCAGGGGGACCCAGTACTTC. Translating gives CASSEERARGTQYF.

The chain is built from TRBV7-8 and TRBJ1-2; D is possibly TRBD1 (6 bases). The CDR3 runs to 15 residues. Germline V gene lookup returns CDR1 SGHVS and CDR2 FQNEAQ. The ends were cut back, 0 bases at V and 3 bases at J, with 11 bases in the middle. CDR3 loop: CASSLALGQHYGYTF. DNA of the CDR3: TGTGCCAGCAGCTTAGCGCTTGGACAGCACTATGGCTACACCTTC.

This clonotype appeared many times. This chain joins TRBV11-2 and TRBJ1-2; D remains unclear. CDR1 and CDR2 from the germline V gene are SGHAT and FQNNGV. The CDR3 covers 12 residues. Trimming left V 6 bases short and J 5 bases short, with 10 bases between. CDR3 region: CASSYSSYGYTF. The DNA of the CDR3 is TGTGCCAGCAGTTACTCGAGTTATGGCTACACCTTC.